Below, 7 T cell receptor beta chains from the same sample are listed, as sequenced in a study of CD8 T cells in ankylosing spondylitis. Findings and limits, study-wide: Several highly homologous variants made up a TCR beta motif, and this motif appeared characteristic of ankylosing spondylitis blood.

No antigen is known for these receptors. TCRdb ran MiXCR on the 5' RACE reads and lists one entry per CDR3 protein. The sample includes more than 400,000 distinct CDR3 sequences, roughly 5.2% of them seen just once. Sequences were obtained from blood, either unsorted or a sorted T cell fraction (not recorded which). The receptors come from a male donor with ankylosing spondylitis.

V gene TRBV15 combines with J gene TRBJ1-1; possible D gene TRBD1, 5 bases. Germline CDR1 is LNHNV and CDR2 is YYDKDF (reference sequence). V lost 0 bases to trimming and J lost 2 bases, with 10 bases between them. The CDR3 runs 15 residues. The CDR3 DNA sequence: TGTGCCACCAGCAGAGATCCGGGACGAAACACTGAAGCTTTCTTT. Protein: CATSRDPGRNTEAFF.

This clonotype is a singleton in its sample. One end of the junction fails to match germline, which may point to a read error. J is TRBJ1-2 and V is TRBV4-2; possibly TRBD1 for D (6 bases). Looked up from germline, CDR1 is LGHNA and CDR2 is YNFKEQ. The CDR3 has 15 amino acids. The CDR3 nucleotides read TGTGCCAGGAGCCCCGGACCCGACAGGCTGGAGGGCTACACCTTC. Translation gives CARSPGPDRLEGYTF.

This clonotype was recorded at least ten times. The V gene is TRBV12-3 or TRBV12-4, the J gene TRBJ2-2, with D tentatively TRBD1 (6 bases). Trimming cost V 6 bases and J 1 base, with 12 bases left between them. The CDR3 runs to 15 residues. The CDR3 is CASRQGAQNTGELFF. The CDR3 coding sequence is TGTGCCAGCAGACAGGGAGCCCAGAACACCGGGGAGCTGTTTTTT.

This clonotype was seen repeatedly, ten times or more. The rearrangement links TRBV5-1 to TRBJ2-1; D possibly corresponds to TRBD2 (5 bases). Germline assignment: CDR1 SGHRS and CDR2 YFSETQ. CDR3 size: 14 residues. Trimming stripped 7 bases from V and 2 bases from J, with 13 bases between. CDR3 in amino acids: CASQFGGTYNEQFF. The DNA of the CDR3 is TGCGCCAGCCAATTCGGAGGAACCTACAATGAGCAGTTCTTC.

This clonotype was counted ten times or more. V is TRBV6-5 and J is TRBJ2-7; D uncertain. The germline CDR1 and CDR2 sequences are MNHEY and SVGAGI. Trimming cost V 0 bases and J 2 bases, with 11 bases left between them. The CDR3 has 15 residues. CDR3 nucleotide sequence: TGTGCCAGCAGTTACTCGATGCGGTCAGCCTACGAGCAGTACTTC. Protein: CASSYSMRSAYEQYF.

This clonotype was recorded a few times. V and J are TRBV24-1 and TRBJ2-3, with D perhaps being TRBD1 or TRBD2 (6 bases each). Germline values: CDR1 KGHDR, CDR2 SFDVKD. V lost 0 bases, J lost 5 bases, and 11 bases lay in between. CDR3 length: 15 amino acids. DNA for the CDR3: TGTGCCACCAGTGATTTGCACCGGGGGCGAGATACGCAGTATTTT. Its translation is CATSDLHRGRDTQYF.

This clonotype was counted at least ten times. V usage is TRBV20-1 and J usage is TRBJ2-3; 8 bases align to TRBD1. This CDR3 comprises 12 residues. Germline V lookup: CDR1 DFQATT, CDR2 SNEGSKA (reference sequence). Trimming took 3 bases from V and 4 from J; bases not matched to a gene: 0. CDR3 loop: CSARTGADTQYF. The CDR3 DNA follows: TGCAGTGCTAGGACAGGGGCAGATACGCAGTATTTT.